This TCR beta chain was found in a study of resident and recirculating memory T cells in vitiligo. The method was immunoSEQ multiplex PCR; TCRdb's version includes in-frame clones alone and lacks a portion of them. The sample contains tens of thousands of clones, around 90% of which appear only once. Looked up from germline, CDR1 is SGHRS and CDR2 is YFSETQ. CDR3 length: 15 amino acids. The V end lost 6 bases, the J end lost 0 bases, and 10 bases lay between the germline ends. Sequencing input: blood. This TCR came from a male donor with vitiligo. The chain is built from TRBV5-1 and TRBJ2-6; D is perhaps TRBD1 (6 bases). CDR3 in DNA: TGCGCCAGCATACAGGGTGGCTCTGGGGCCAACGTCCTGACTTTC. It is translated as CASIQGGSGANVLTF.